This T cell receptor (beta chain) was found in a study of cytomegalovirus exposure and HLA in healthy donors. Whole-study context: Falling in the Caucasian-associated ancestry cluster were less than 85% of 350 to 400 genotyped donors. Study-level points and caveats: In vitro confirmation showed three CMV-associated chains to be CMV antigen specific.

Trimming cost V 7 bases and J 0 bases, with 11 bases left between them. Germline-derived CDR1 and CDR2 are GTSNPN and SVGIG (reference sequence). The CDR3 consists of 13 residues. PCR was performed using 60 Vbeta and 13 Jbeta primers. Repertoires were generated with immunoSEQ multiplex PCR, while TCRdb's copy carries only in-frame clones and drops some. The sample consists of nearly 110,000 clones, around 78% of them appearing once. On this clone itself: The antigen is not known.

Sequencing was done on a sample of PBMCs. The receptor comes from a man aged 30-40 years in good health and CMV-seronegative. The chain employs TRBV30 and TRBJ2-3; D is possibly TRBD2 (6 bases). As DNA, the CDR3 is TGTGCCTTCGCGGGGTTCAGCACAGATACGCAGTATTTT. Amino acid sequence: CAFAGFSTDTQYF.